The subject of this entry is one T cell receptor (beta chain). The source of the sample is a study of blood T cell repertoires in COVID-19. Germline V gene data show CDR1 as LNHDA and CDR2 as SQIVND (reference sequence). V shed 5 bases, J shed 0 bases, and the junction held 5 bases outside the gene matches. The CDR3 is 16 amino acids. The data were produced by immunoSEQ multiplex PCR, yet TCRdb's version contains in-frame clones alone and is incomplete. The sample contains about 180,000 clones, 70% to 90% of which appear only once. V gene TRBV19 combines with J gene TRBJ1-3, with TRBD1 matching over 9 bases. Material for sequencing was peripheral blood. This receptor was identified in a woman aged 25-40 years with active or convalescent COVID-19. CDR3 residues: CASSVTGGYSGNTIYF. CDR3 sequence (DNA): TGTGCCAGTAGTGTTACAGGGGGCTACTCTGGAAACACCATATATTTT.